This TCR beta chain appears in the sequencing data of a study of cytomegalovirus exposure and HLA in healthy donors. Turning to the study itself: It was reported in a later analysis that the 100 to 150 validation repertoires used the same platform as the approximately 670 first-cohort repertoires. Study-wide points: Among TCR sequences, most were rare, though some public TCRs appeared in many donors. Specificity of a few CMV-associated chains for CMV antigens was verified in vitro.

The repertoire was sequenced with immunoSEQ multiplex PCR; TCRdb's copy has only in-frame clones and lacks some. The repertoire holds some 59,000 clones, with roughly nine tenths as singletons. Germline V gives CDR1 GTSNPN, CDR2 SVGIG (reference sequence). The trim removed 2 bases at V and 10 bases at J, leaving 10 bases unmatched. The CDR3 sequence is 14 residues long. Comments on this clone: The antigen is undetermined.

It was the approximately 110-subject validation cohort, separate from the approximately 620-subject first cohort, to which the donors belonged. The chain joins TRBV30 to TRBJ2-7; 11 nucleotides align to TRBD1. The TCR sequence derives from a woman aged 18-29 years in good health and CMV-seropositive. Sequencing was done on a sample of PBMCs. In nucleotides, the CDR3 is TGTGCCTGGAGTAGGGGACAGGGGGTAGGCGGACAGTACTTC. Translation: CAWSRGQGVGGQYF.